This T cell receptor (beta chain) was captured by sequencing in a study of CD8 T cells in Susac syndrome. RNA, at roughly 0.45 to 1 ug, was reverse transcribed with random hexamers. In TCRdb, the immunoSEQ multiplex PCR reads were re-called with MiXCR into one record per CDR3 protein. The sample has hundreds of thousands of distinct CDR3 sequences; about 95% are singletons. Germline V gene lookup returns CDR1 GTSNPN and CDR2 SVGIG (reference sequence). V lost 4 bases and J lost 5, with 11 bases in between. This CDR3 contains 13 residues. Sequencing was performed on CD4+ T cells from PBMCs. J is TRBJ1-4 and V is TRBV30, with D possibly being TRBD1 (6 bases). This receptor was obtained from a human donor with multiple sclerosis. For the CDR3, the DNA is TGTGCCTGGACGGACAGCACGAATGAAAAACTGTTTTTT. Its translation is CAWTDSTNEKLFF. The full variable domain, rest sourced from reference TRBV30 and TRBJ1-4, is SQTIHQWPATLVQPVGSPLSLECTVEGTSNPNLYWYRQAAGRGLQLLFYSVGIGQISSEVPQNLSASRPQDRQFILSSKKLLLSDSGFYLCAWTDSTNEKLFFGSGTQLSVL.